This T cell receptor (beta chain) was retrieved from a study of prognosis after radiotherapy for stage I lung cancer. For the study at large: Over 11 patients presented with newly diagnosed primary stage I lung tumors, and 4 to 6 carried oligometastatic NSCLC following surgical resection of the primary tumor.

Looked up from germline, CDR1 is MNHNS and CDR2 is SASEGT. V was shortened by 4 bases and J by 0 bases, with 10 bases between the two germline ends. This CDR3 is 16 amino acids long. Two rounds of multiplex PCR amplified TCR beta CDR3 from genomic DNA. It was primers specific to each TRBV and TRBJ gene that first-round PCR used. Second-round PCR employed universal primers. From the multiplex PCR reads, TCRdb called clonotypes with MiXCR, one entry per CDR3 protein. This table holds 20,000 or so distinct CDR3 sequences, approximately 43% found once. In this sample, this clonotype turned up once. The chain recombines TRBV6-1 with TRBJ1-6; D is uncertain. Sequenced material: PBMCs, taken before or after stereotactic body radiation therapy (not recorded which). The clonotype was recovered from a donor over 45 with non-small cell lung cancer. CDR3 nucleotides: TGTGCCAGCAGTGGGAGCGGTAGCTCCTATAATTCACCCCTCCACTTT. Translating it yields CASSGSGSSYNSPLHF.